This is a list of T cell receptor beta chains from one sample in a study of OX40 agonist ivuxolimab in advanced cancers. Measured with immunoSEQ multiplex PCR; TCRdb has only the in-frame clones, and not every one. The table shows around 70,000 clones, with 80% to 95% occurring only once. Sequenced here: CD4+ or CD8+ T cells sorted from blood, sampled in a trial of the OX40 agonist ivuxolimab. The source is an adult with an advanced solid tumor such as melanoma, head and neck, liver or kidney cancer. Each CDR3 is given with its conserved first and last residue. D genes are given only for firm matches. Rows may omit the clone size; those that give it use once, few, many or a size class.

TRBD1	NA	TRBJ1-5	TRBV2	CASSEARQGAGQPQHF	TGTGCCAGCAGTGAGGCCAGACAGGGGGCAGGGCAGCCCCAGCATTTT
TRBD2	NA	TRBJ2-3	TRBV5-8	CASSHRTSFSDTQYF	TGTGCCAGCAGCCACAGGACTAGCTTTTCAGATACGCAGTATTTT
NA	NA	TRBJ2-7	TRBV2	CASSSLEQYF	TGTGCCAGCTCCAGTTTGGAGCAGTACTTC
NA	NA	TRBJ2-7	TRBV2	CASSFGREEYF	TGTGCCAGCAGCTTTGGGAGAGAGGAGTACTTC
NA	NA	TRBJ2-3	TRBV2	CASSAKGPRVDTQYF	TGTGCCAGCAGCGCCAAGGGACCAAGGGTAGATACGCAGTATTTT
NA	NA	TRBJ2-7	TRBV5-1	CASSAGNYEQYF	TGCGCCAGCAGCGCCGGTAACTACGAGCAGTACTTC
NA	NA	TRBJ2-1	TRBV7-2	CASSLVISYTSSYNEQFF	TGTGCCAGCAGCTTAGTGATATCCTACACGAGCTCCTACAATGAGCAGTTCTTC
TRBD1	once	TRBJ1-2	TRBV29-1	CSVVTGPNYGYTF	TGCAGCGTTGTGACAGGGCCTAACTATGGCTACACCTTC
TRBD1	NA	TRBJ1-4	TRBV9	CASSDDPGQGDTNEKLFF	TGTGCCAGCAGCGATGATCCGGGACAGGGGGATACTAATGAAAAACTGTTTTTT
NA	NA	TRBJ1-5	TRBV27	CASSLGGTGEPQHF	TGTGCCAGCAGTTTAGGGGGGACTGGTGAGCCCCAGCATTTT
NA	NA	TRBJ1-6	TRBV21-1	CATWGDLASPELAPPLHF	TGTGCCACCTGGGGGGACTTAGCGAGTCCGGAATTGGCCCCGCCCCTCCACTTT
NA	NA	TRBJ2-1	TRBV6-5	CASSPAGEMYNEQFF	TGTGCCAGCAGCCCCGCCGGAGAGATGTACAATGAGCAGTTCTTC
NA	NA	TRBJ2-5	TRBV15	CATSRDRNLAETQYF	TGTGCCACCAGCAGAGATCGGAATTTAGCGGAGACCCAGTACTTC
NA	few	TRBJ2-3	TRBV7-9	CASSLGQPDTQYF	TGTGCCAGCAGCTTAGGGCAGCCAGATACGCAGTATTTT
TRBD1	NA	TRBJ2-7	TRBV4-1	CASSPNGQGSSYEQYF	TGCGCCAGCAGCCCGAACGGACAGGGGAGCTCCTACGAGCAGTACTTC
NA	few	TRBJ2-7	TRBV5-5	CASSYEGVSYEQYF	TGTGCCAGCAGCTATGAGGGGGTCTCCTACGAGCAGTACTTC
NA	NA	TRBJ1-1	TRBV13	CASSLGRDMNTEAFF	TGTGCCAGCAGCTTAGGCCGAGACATGAACACTGAAGCTTTCTTT
NA	NA	TRBJ1-1	TRBV5-4	CASSWEGTEAFF	TGTGCCAGCAGCTGGGAGGGGACTGAAGCTTTCTTT
NA	NA	TRBJ1-1	TRBV7-9	CAVAGGMWDTEAFF	TGTGCCGTGGCGGGGGGGATGTGGGACACTGAAGCTTTCTTT
NA	NA	TRBJ2-7	TRBV7-9	CASSFTGTDEQYF	TGTGCCAGCAGCTTTACCGGTACGGACGAGCAGTACTTC
TRBD2	NA	TRBJ2-5	TRBV9	CASSVGIQRGGPETQYF	TGTGCCAGCAGCGTAGGGATCCAGCGGGGGGGCCCTGAGACCCAGTACTTC
TRBD1	NA	TRBJ1-1	TRBV7-6	CASSERDREGTEAFF	TGTGCCAGCAGCGAGCGGGACAGGGAGGGCACTGAAGCTTTCTTT
NA	NA	TRBJ2-7	TRBV12-5	CASGLPRTGRARDEQYF	TGTGCTAGTGGTTTGCCCAGGACAGGGAGGGCGAGGGACGAGCAGTACTTC
NA	NA	TRBJ2-3	TRBV4-1	CASSLWDSTDTQYF	TGCGCCAGCAGCCTCTGGGACAGCACAGATACGCAGTATTTT